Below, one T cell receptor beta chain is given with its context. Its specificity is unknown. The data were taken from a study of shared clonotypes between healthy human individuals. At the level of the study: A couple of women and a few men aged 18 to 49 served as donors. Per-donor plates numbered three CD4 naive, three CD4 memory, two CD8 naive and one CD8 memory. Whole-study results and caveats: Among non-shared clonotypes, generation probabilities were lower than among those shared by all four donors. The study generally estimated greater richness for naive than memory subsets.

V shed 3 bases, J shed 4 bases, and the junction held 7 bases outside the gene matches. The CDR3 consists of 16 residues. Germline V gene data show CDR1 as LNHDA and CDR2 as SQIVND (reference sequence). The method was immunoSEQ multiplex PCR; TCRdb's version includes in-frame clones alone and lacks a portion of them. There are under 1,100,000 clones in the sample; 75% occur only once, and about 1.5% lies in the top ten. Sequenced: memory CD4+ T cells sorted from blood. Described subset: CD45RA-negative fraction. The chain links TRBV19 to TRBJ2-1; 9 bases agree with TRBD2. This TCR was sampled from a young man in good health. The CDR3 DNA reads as TGTGCCAGTAGTATCGGTTTGACTAGCGGATACAATGAGCAGTTCTTC. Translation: CASSIGLTSGYNEQFF.